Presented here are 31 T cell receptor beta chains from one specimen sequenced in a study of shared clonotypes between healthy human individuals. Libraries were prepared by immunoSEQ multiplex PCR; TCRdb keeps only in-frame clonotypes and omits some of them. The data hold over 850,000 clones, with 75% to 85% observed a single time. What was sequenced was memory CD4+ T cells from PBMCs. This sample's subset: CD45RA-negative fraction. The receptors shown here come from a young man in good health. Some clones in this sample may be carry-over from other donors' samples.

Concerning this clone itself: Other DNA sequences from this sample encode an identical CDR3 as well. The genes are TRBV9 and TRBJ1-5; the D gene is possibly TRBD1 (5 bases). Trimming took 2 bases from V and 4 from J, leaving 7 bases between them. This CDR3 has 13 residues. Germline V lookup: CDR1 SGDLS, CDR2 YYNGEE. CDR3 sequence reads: CASSVGTNQPQHF. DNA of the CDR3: TGTGCCAGCAGCGTGGGGACGAATCAGCCCCAGCATTTT.

The chain's CDR3 is CASSEGWGNGHQPQHF. The CDR3 DNA reads TGCGCCAGCAGCGAGGGGTGGGGGAATGGGCATCAGCCCCAGCATTTT. The V gene is TRBV5-1, the J gene TRBJ1-5; D is possibly TRBD1 (5 bases). Germline V gene sequence: CDR1 SGHRS, CDR2 YFSETQ. CDR3 size: 16 residues. V dropped 4 bases and J dropped 5 bases, with 19 bases sitting between them.

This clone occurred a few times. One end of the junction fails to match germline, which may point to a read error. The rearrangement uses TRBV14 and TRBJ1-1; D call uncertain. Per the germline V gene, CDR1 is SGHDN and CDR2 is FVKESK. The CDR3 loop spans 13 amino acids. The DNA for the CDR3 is TGTGCCAGCAGCCAGGAACGGAACACTGAAGCTTTCTTC. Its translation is CASSQERNTEAFF.

The CDR3 here is CASKRQGLHTQYF. In DNA, the CDR3 is TGTGCCAGTAAAAGACAGGGTTTACATACGCAGTATTTT. The V gene is TRBV2, the J gene TRBJ2-3, with 7 bases that match TRBD1. V gave up 9 bases and J gave up 7 bases; unmatched junction bases: 10. This CDR3 is 13 amino acids long. Germline V gene lookup returns CDR1 SNHLY and CDR2 FYNNEI.

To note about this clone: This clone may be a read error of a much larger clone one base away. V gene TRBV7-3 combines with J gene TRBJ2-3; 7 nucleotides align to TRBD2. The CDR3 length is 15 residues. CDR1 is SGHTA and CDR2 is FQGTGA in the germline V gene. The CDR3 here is CAGSLAGSSTDTQYF. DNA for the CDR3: TGTGCCGGCAGCTTAGCGGGCTCTAGCACAGATACGCAGTATTTT.

This CDR3 reads CASSPVGQGGYTF. In nucleotides, the CDR3 is TGTGCCAGCTCACCAGTCGGGCAGGGGGGCTACACCTTC. V and J are TRBV18 and TRBJ1-2; D might be TRBD1 (6 bases). V lost 2 bases and J lost 8, with 12 bases in between. Germline lookup yields CDR1 KGHSH and CDR2 LQKENI. The CDR3 runs 13 residues.

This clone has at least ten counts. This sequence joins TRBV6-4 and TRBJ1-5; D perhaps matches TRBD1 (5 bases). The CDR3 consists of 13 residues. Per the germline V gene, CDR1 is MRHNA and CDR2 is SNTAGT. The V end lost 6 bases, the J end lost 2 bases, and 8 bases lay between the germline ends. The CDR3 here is CASRGPGNQPQHF. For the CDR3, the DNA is TGTGCCAGCAGGGGGCCGGGCAATCAGCCCCAGCATTTT.

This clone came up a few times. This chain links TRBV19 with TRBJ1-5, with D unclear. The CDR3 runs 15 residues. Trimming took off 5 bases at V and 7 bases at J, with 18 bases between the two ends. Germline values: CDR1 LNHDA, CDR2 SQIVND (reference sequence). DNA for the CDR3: TGTGCCAGTAGTCCACGACACGGAACGGAGCAGCCCCAGCATTTT. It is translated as CASSPRHGTEQPQHF.

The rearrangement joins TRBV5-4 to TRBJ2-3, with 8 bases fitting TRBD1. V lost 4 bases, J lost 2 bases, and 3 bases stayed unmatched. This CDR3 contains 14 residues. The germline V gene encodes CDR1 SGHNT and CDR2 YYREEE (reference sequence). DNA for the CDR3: TGTGCCAGCAGCCGGGACAGGTCCACAGATACGCAGTATTTT. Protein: CASSRDRSTDTQYF.

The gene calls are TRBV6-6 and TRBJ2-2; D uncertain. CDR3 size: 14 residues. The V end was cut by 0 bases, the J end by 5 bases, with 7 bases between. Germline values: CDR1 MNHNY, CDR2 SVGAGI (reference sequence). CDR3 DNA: TGTGCCAGCAGTTACTCTGAAAAGACCGGGGAGCTGTTTTTT. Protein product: CASSYSEKTGELFF.

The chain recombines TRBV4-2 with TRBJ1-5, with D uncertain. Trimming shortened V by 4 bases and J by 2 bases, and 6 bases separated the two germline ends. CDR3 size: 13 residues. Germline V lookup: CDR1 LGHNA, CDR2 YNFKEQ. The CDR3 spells CASSPGGNQPQHF. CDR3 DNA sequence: TGTGCCAGCAGCCCAGGCGGCAATCAGCCCCAGCATTTT.

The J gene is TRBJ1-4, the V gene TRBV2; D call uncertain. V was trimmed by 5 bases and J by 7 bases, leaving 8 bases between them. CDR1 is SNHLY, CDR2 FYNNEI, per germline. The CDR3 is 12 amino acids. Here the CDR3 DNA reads TGTGCCAGCAGTTTCGAGCTTGAAAAACTGTTTTTT. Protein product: CASSFELEKLFF.

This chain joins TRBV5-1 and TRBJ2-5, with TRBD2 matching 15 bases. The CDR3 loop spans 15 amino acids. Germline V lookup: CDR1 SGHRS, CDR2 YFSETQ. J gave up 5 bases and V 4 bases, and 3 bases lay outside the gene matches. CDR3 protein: CASSTGLAGGETQYF. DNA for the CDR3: TGCGCCAGCAGCACAGGACTAGCGGGAGGGGAGACCCAGTACTTC.

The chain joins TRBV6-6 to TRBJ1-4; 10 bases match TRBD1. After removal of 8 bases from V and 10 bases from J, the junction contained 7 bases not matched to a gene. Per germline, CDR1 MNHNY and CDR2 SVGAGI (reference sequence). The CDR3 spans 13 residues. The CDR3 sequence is CASRQGASGKLFF. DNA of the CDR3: TGTGCCAGCCGACAGGGGGCTTCGGGAAAACTGTTTTTT.

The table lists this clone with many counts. CDR3 bases: TGTGCCACCAGCAGAGACTCCGGACAGAGTACGCAGTATTTT. Amino acid sequence: CATSRDSGQSTQYF. The V gene is TRBV15, the J gene TRBJ2-3; D might be TRBD1 (6 bases). V lost 0 bases to trimming and J lost 8 bases, with 12 bases between them. Per the germline V gene, CDR1 is LNHNV and CDR2 is YYDKDF (reference sequence). The CDR3 has 14 residues.

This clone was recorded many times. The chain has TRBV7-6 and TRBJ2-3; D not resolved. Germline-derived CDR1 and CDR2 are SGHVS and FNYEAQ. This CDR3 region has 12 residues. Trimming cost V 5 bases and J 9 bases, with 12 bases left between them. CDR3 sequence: CASSGVVGTQYF. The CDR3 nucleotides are TGTGCCAGCAGCGGAGTGGTAGGGACGCAGTATTTT. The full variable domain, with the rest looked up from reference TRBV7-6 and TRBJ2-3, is GAGVSQSPRYKVTKRGQDVALRCDPISGHVSLYWYRQALGQGPEFLTYFNYEAQQDKSGLPNDRFSAERPEGSISTLTIQRTEQRDSAMYRCASSGVVGTQYFGPGTRLTVL.

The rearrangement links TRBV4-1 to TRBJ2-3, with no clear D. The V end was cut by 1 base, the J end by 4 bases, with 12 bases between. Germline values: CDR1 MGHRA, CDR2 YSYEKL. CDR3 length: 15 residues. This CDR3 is CASSQVPSRADTQYF. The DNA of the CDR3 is TGCGCCAGCAGCCAAGTTCCGTCAAGGGCAGATACGCAGTATTTT.

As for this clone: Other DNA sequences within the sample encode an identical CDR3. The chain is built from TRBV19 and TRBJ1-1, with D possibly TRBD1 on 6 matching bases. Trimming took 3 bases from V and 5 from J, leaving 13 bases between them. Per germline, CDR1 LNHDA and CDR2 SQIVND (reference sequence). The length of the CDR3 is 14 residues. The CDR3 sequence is CASSIRGRGTEAFF. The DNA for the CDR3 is TGTGCCAGTAGTATCCGGGGGCGCGGGACTGAAGCTTTCTTT. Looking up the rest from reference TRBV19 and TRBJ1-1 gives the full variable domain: DGGITQSPKYLFRKEGQNVTLSCEQNLNHDAMYWYRQDPGQGLRLIYYSQIVNDFQKGDIAEGYSVSREKKESFPLTVTSAQKNPTAFYLCASSIRGRGTEAFFGQGTRLTVV.

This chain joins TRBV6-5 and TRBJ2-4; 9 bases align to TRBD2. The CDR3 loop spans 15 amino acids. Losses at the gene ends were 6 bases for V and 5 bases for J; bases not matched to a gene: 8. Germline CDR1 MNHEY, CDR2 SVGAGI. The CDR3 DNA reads TGTGCCAGCAGGAAACTAGCGGGTTTCCAAAACATTCAGTACTTC. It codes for CASRKLAGFQNIQYF.

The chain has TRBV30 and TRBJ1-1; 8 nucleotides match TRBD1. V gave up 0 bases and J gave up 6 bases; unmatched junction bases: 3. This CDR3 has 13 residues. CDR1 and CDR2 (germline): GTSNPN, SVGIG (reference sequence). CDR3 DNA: TGTGCCTGGAGTGTACAGGGGGGATCTGAAGCTTTCTTT. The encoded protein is CAWSVQGGSEAFF.

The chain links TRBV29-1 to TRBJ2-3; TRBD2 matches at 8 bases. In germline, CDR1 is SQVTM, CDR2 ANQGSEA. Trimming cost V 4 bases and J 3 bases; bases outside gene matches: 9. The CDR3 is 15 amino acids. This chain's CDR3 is CSVGRVAGGTDTQYF. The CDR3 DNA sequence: TGCAGCGTTGGGAGGGTCGCGGGAGGAACAGATACGCAGTATTTT.

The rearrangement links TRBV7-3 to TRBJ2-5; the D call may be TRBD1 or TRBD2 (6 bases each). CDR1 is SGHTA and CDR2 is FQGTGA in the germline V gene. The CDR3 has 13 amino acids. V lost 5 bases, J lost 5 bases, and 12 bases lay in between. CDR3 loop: CASSPRRGETQYF. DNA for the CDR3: TGTGCCAGCAGCCCTCGGAGGGGGGAGACCCAGTACTTC.

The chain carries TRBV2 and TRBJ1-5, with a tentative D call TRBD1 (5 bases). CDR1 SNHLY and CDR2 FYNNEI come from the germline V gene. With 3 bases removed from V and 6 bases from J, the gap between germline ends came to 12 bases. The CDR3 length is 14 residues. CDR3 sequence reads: CASSDDREGQPQHF. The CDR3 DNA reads TGTGCCAGCAGTGACGACAGAGAGGGTCAGCCCCAGCATTTT.

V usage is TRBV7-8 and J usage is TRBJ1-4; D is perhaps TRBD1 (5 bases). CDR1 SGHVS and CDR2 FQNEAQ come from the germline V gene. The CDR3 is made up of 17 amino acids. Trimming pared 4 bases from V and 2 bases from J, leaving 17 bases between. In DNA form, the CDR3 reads TGTGCCAGCAGCTATAGCCCGCGCCAGGGCACTAATGAAAAACTGTTTTTT. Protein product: CASSYSPRQGTNEKLFF.

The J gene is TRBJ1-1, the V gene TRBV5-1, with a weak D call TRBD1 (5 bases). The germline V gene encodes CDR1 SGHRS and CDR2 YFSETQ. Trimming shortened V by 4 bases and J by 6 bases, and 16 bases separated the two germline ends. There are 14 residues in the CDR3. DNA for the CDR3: TGCGCCAGCAGCCCCAGGGACGGGAGCTCTGAAGCTTTCTTT. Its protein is CASSPRDGSSEAFF.

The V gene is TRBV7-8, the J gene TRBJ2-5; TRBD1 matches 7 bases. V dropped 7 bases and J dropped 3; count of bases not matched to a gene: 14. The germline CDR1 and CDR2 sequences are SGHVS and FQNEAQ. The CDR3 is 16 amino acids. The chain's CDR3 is CASTLLRGGLKETQYF. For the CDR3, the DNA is TGTGCCAGCACCCTACTTCGAGGGGGCTTGAAAGAGACCCAGTACTTC.

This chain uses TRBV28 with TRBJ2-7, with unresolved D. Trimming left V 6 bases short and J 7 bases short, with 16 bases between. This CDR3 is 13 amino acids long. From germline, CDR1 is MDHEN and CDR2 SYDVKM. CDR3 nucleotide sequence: TGTGCCAGCAGGCCTCCCCATTCCGGTGAGCAGTACTTC. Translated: CASRPPHSGEQYF.

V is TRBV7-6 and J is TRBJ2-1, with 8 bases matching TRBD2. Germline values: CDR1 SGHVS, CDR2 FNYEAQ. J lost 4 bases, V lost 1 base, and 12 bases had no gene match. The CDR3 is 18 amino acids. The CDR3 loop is CASSLDPATAGAYNEQFF. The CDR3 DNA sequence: TGTGCCAGCAGCTTAGACCCGGCAACAGCGGGAGCTTACAATGAGCAGTTCTTC.

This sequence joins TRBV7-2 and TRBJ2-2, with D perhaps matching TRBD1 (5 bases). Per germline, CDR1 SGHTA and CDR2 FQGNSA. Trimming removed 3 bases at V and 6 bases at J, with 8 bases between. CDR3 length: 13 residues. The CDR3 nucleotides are TGTGCCAGCAGCTTGTCAGGGCCCGGGGAGCTGTTTTTT. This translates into CASSLSGPGELFF.

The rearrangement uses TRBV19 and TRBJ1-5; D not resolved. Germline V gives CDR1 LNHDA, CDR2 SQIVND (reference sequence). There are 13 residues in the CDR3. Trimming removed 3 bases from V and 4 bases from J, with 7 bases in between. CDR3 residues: CASSIPANQPQHF. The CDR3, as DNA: TGTGCCAGTAGTATCCCGGCGAATCAGCCCCAGCATTTT.

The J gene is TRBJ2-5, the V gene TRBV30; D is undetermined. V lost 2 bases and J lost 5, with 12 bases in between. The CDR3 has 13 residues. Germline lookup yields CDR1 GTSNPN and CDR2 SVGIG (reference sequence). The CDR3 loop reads CAWSHGSQETQYF. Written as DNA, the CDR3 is TGTGCCTGGAGTCACGGCAGTCAGGAGACCCAGTACTTC.